This note documents a single T cell receptor (beta chain) sequence. Its antigen is still unknown. The germline CDR1 and CDR2 sequences are SGDLS and YYNGEE. V shed 0 bases and J 8 bases; nucleotides not matched to a gene: 5. The CDR3 has 14 residues. The entry originates in a study of T cell responses to AZD1222 COVID-19 vaccine. Study conclusions and caveats: Females outnumbered males among donors, who were mostly white British; clonal diversity was possibly underestimated. Just six people given AZD1222 tested seropositive at baseline.

Profiling relied on immunoSEQ multiplex PCR, and the TCRdb table lists in-frame clones only, not all of them. The sample shows some 160,000 clones, 88% of them seen only once. The chain couples TRBV9 to TRBJ1-2; 9 bases are a match to TRBD1. The input for sequencing was peripheral blood, taken on day 0 of AZD1222 vaccination. This clonotype was obtained from an adult in good health. CDR3 nucleotide sequence: TGTGCCAGCAGCGTAGGTGGGACAGGGAAAGGCTACACCTTC. Protein product: CASSVGGTGKGYTF.